Presented here are 24 T cell receptor beta chains from one specimen sequenced in a study of CD8 T cells in ankylosing spondylitis. The study, taken as a whole, reports: Typical of ankylosing spondylitis blood, it appeared, was a TCR beta motif of eight highly homologous variants.

Their recognized antigens are unknown. TCRdb re-called the 5' RACE reads with MiXCR, one entry per CDR3 protein. The repertoire holds roughly 670,000 distinct CDR3 sequences, with under 20% as singletons. The sequenced sample was blood, either unsorted or a sorted T cell fraction (not recorded which). The receptors here all came from a male donor with ankylosing spondylitis.

The chain carries TRBV7-2 and TRBJ2-1, with D maybe TRBD2 (5 bases). V shed 0 bases and J shed 3 bases, with 9 bases lying between them. Germline V CDR1 and CDR2: SGHTA, FQGNSA. The CDR3 totals 15 residues. The CDR3: CASSLARAGYNEQFF. In DNA, the CDR3 is TGTGCCAGCAGCTTAGCGAGGGCAGGCTACAATGAGCAGTTCTTC. The full variable domain, in which reference TRBV7-2 and TRBJ2-1 provide the parts outside the CDR3, is GAGVSQSPSNKVTEKGKDVELRCDPISGHTALYWYRQSLGQGLEFLIYFQGNSAPDKSGLPSDRFSAERTGGSVSTLTIQRTQQEDSAVYLCASSLARAGYNEQFFGPGTRLTVL.

This clonotype has just a few counts. V gene TRBV7-9 combines with J gene TRBJ1-2; D perhaps matches TRBD1 (6 bases). V was pared by 7 bases and J by 6 bases, with 21 bases between. The CDR3 length is 15 residues. Germline V gene data show CDR1 as SEHNR and CDR2 as FQNEAQ (reference sequence). CDR3 amino acids: CASTQIPGTRDGYTF. CDR3 DNA sequence: TGTGCCAGCACCCAAATCCCAGGGACACGAGATGGCTACACCTTC.

This clonotype was picked up many times. V gene TRBV5-1 combines with J gene TRBJ2-2; no firm D call. The V end was cut by 2 bases, the J end by 5 bases, with 13 bases between. Germline CDR1 and CDR2: SGHRS and YFSETQ. The CDR3 is 15 residues long. The CDR3 reads CASSFRGEGTGELFF. The CDR3 coding sequence is TGCGCCAGCAGCTTTCGTGGGGAAGGAACCGGGGAGCTGTTTTTT.

The rearrangement joins TRBV20-1 to TRBJ2-3, with 8 bases aligning to TRBD2. Germline loops: CDR1 DFQATT, CDR2 SNEGSKA (reference sequence). This CDR3 spans 16 amino acids. The junction had 7 bases not matched to a gene; V was cut back by 0 bases and J by 2 bases. CDR3 bases: TGCAGTGCTAGAGATTTCGGACTAGCTAACACAGATACGCAGTATTTT. Translating it yields CSARDFGLANTDTQYF.

This clonotype is a singleton in its sample. The chain couples TRBV29-1 to TRBJ1-1; D gene uncertain. Germline loops: CDR1 SQVTM, CDR2 ANQGSEA. Trimming took off 3 bases at V and 4 bases at J, with 9 bases between the two ends. This CDR3 comprises 12 residues. The CDR3 protein is CSVDSWTTEAFF. CDR3 coding DNA: TGCAGCGTTGACTCTTGGACCACTGAAGCTTTCTTT.

The chain combines TRBV7-3 with TRBJ1-1; D is possibly TRBD1 (6 bases). Germline CDR1 is SGHTA and CDR2 is FQGTGA. Trimming stripped 2 bases from V and 1 base from J, with 11 bases between. CDR3 length: 15 amino acids. CDR3 coding DNA: TGTGCCAGCAGCTTATCAGCACAGGGGAACACTGAAGCTTTCTTT. It specifies CASSLSAQGNTEAFF.

This clonotype showed up many times. The gene calls are TRBV6-2 or TRBV6-3 and TRBJ2-1; D is possibly TRBD2 (5 bases). Trimming took off 6 bases at V and 6 bases at J, with 12 bases between the two ends. The CDR3 consists of 13 residues. Germline V gene lookup returns CDR1 MNHEY and CDR2 SVGEGT. The CDR3 DNA follows: TGTGCCAGCAGCCACGGGGAGACCAATGAGCAGTTCTTC. It yields the protein CASSHGETNEQFF.

This clonotype turned up a few times. The chain recombines TRBV20-1 with TRBJ1-2, with no clear D. Trimming took 1 base from V and 6 from J, leaving 21 bases between them. This CDR3 comprises 16 residues. Germline CDR1 DFQATT, CDR2 SNEGSKA (reference sequence). The CDR3 sequence: CSARGGLYGPGDGYTF. CDR3 coding DNA: TGCAGTGCTAGAGGGGGTCTTTACGGCCCCGGTGATGGCTACACCTTC.

The chain combines TRBV20-1 with TRBJ2-1; D unclear. This CDR3 is 13 amino acids long. Germline lookup yields CDR1 DFQATT and CDR2 SNEGSKA (reference sequence). The CDR3 sequence: CSPRVSSYNEQFF. CDR3 DNA sequence: TGCAGCCCACGAGTGAGCTCCTACAATGAGCAGTTCTTC.

This clonotype has only a few counts. This chain links TRBV6-1 with TRBJ1-1, with 12 bases aligning to TRBD1. The CDR3 extends over 17 amino acids. V gave up 6 bases and J gave up 0 bases; unmatched junction bases: 8. The germline gives CDR1 MNHNS, CDR2 SASEGT. The CDR3 reads CASRGTGGGGMNTEAFF. The CDR3 nucleotides read TGTGCCAGCAGGGGGACAGGGGGCGGTGGAATGAACACTGAAGCTTTCTTT.

This clonotype has a handful of counts. The V and J genes are TRBV29-1 and TRBJ2-3, with 9 nucleotides matching TRBD2. In germline, CDR1 is SQVTM, CDR2 ANQGSEA. V lost 1 base, J lost 4 bases, and 6 bases stayed unmatched. The length of the CDR3 is 15 residues. The CDR3 sequence: CSVEVGGGGPDTQYF. The CDR3 bases are TGCAGCGTTGAAGTGGGCGGGGGGGGGCCAGATACGCAGTATTTT.

This clonotype was seen only a few times. The chain joins TRBV12-3 or TRBV12-4 to TRBJ2-1, with 9 positions matching TRBD1. V was clipped by 8 bases and J by 5 bases; unmatched bases: 10. The CDR3 has 15 amino acids. This CDR3 reads CASLARDRVNNEQFF. The CDR3 region has the DNA TGTGCCAGCCTTGCCCGGGACAGGGTCAACAATGAGCAGTTCTTC.

The chain has TRBV20-1 and TRBJ2-3; 8 bases are shared with TRBD2. Germline loops: CDR1 DFQATT, CDR2 SNEGSKA (reference sequence). V was pared by 0 bases and J by 4 bases, with 12 bases of the junction left unmatched. CDR3 length equals 17 residues. DNA for the CDR3: TGCAGTGCTAGAGATGGGCTCGGCGGGAGGTTCGCAGATACGCAGTATTTT. It translates to CSARDGLGGRFADTQYF.

The J gene is TRBJ2-4, the V gene TRBV29-1, with TRBD1 identical over 12 bases. Germline CDR1 and CDR2: SQVTM and ANQGSEA. J lost 5 bases, V lost 5 bases, and 4 bases had no gene match. This CDR3 has 14 amino acids. The CDR3 is CSVSGQGAENIQYF. In DNA form, the CDR3 reads TGCAGCGTTTCGGGACAGGGGGCCGAAAACATTCAGTACTTC.

In its sample, this clonotype was seen a few times. The chain recombines TRBV7-8 with TRBJ2-2, with D maybe TRBD2 (5 bases). The CDR3 totals 20 residues. The V end lost 5 bases, the J end lost 8 bases, and 33 bases lay between the germline ends. Germline CDR1 and CDR2: SGHVS and FQNEAQ. The CDR3 loop is CASSPPRGWSPTLVTGELFF. CDR3 nucleotide sequence: TGTGCCAGCAGCCCCCCCCGGGGTTGGAGTCCCACCCTTGTTACGGGGGAGCTGTTTTTT.

The gene calls are TRBV29-1 and TRBJ1-2; 9 positions agree with TRBD1. The CDR3 sequence is 14 residues long. CDR1 and CDR2 (germline): SQVTM, ANQGSEA. The V segment lost 3 bases and the J segment 7 bases; nucleotides outside the gene matches: 9. Here the CDR3 reads CSVDYWGQGGGYTF. CDR3 coding DNA: TGCAGCGTTGATTACTGGGGACAGGGAGGTGGCTACACCTTC.

The rearrangement joins TRBV7-2 to TRBJ2-4, with D possibly TRBD1 on 6 matching bases. Germline V CDR1 and CDR2: SGHTA, FQGNSA. V shed 5 bases and J shed 3 bases, with 11 bases lying between them. CDR3 length equals 14 residues. The CDR3, as DNA: TGTGCCAGCAGCCGGGACACAAGCAAAAACATTCAGTACTTC. This gives the protein CASSRDTSKNIQYF.

This clonotype has just a few counts. This chain links TRBV27 with TRBJ2-1, with D maybe TRBD2 (6 bases). The V end was cut by 2 bases, the J end by 4 bases, with 12 bases between. Germline CDR1 and CDR2: MNHEY and SMNVEV (reference sequence). The CDR3 spans 15 residues. This CDR3 reads CASSLAGGFYNEQFF. CDR3 DNA: TGTGCCAGCAGTTTAGCCGGGGGATTTTACAATGAGCAGTTCTTC.

This clonotype appeared a few times. The chain uses TRBV6-1 and TRBJ2-1; no definite D call. Per the germline V gene, CDR1 is MNHNS and CDR2 is SASEGT. The CDR3 runs 16 residues. V was cut by 6 bases and J by 2 bases, with 17 bases left in between. This chain's CDR3 is CASRNTHSEPYNEQFF. The CDR3 DNA reads as TGTGCCAGCAGGAACACTCACAGCGAACCCTACAATGAGCAGTTCTTC.

This chain connects TRBV5-5 to TRBJ1-1; D uncertain. V lost 2 bases and J 3 bases, leaving 11 bases between the germline ends. The CDR3 spans 14 residues. The germline gives CDR1 SGHKS, CDR2 YYEKEE (reference sequence). In nucleotides, the CDR3 is TGTGCCAGCAGCTTACCAGGAGCGGACACTGAAGCTTTCTTT. Amino acid sequence: CASSLPGADTEAFF.

V usage is TRBV6-5 and J usage is TRBJ2-2; D is uncertain. V lost 3 bases and J lost 6, with 5 bases in between. The CDR3 is made up of 12 amino acids. CDR1 is MNHEY, CDR2 SVGAGI, per germline. CDR3 in amino acids: CASSYVSGELFF. In DNA form, the CDR3 reads TGTGCCAGCAGTTATGTCTCCGGGGAGCTGTTTTTT.

This clonotype was recorded a few times. The V call is TRBV11-2, the J call TRBJ1-5; 9 bases fit TRBD1. The CDR3 covers 16 residues. Germline V gene sequence: CDR1 SGHAT, CDR2 FQNNGV. With V trimmed by 3 bases and J by 2 bases, 5 bases remained unmatched. The CDR3 reads CASSFGQGFGNQPQHF. As DNA, the CDR3 is TGTGCCAGCAGCTTTGGACAGGGGTTTGGCAATCAGCCCCAGCATTTT.

This chain connects TRBV5-6 to TRBJ1-1, with TRBD1 matching 7 bases. CDR3 length: 16 residues. V lost 1 base, J lost 7 bases, and 13 bases stayed unmatched. In germline, CDR1 is SGHDT, CDR2 YYEEEE. CDR3 sequence (DNA): TGTGCCAGCAGCTTGCGGGGCGACAGGGCATGGGGTGAAGCTTTCTTT. Translated: CASSLRGDRAWGEAFF.

This clonotype was seen a handful of times. V and J are TRBV20-1 and TRBJ2-1, with 7 nucleotides matching TRBD2. Trimming removed 3 bases from V and 0 bases from J; junction bases left unmatched: 8. The CDR3 has 16 amino acids. The germline gives CDR1 DFQATT, CDR2 SNEGSKA (reference sequence). CDR3 region: CSASGGDSPSYNEQFF. CDR3 DNA sequence: TGCAGTGCTAGTGGGGGGGACTCACCCTCCTACAATGAGCAGTTCTTC.